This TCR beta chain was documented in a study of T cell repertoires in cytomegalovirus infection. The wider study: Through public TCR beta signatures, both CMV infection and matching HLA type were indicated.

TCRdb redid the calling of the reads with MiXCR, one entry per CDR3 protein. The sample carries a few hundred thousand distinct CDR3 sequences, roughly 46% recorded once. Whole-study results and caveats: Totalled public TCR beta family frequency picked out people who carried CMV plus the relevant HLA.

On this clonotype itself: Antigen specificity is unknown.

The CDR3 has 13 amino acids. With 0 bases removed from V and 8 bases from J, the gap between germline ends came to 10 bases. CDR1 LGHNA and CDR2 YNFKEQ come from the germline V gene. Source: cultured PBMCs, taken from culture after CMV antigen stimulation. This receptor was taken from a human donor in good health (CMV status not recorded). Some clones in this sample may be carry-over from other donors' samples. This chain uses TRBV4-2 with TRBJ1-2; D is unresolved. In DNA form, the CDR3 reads TGTGCCAGCAGCCAAGAGGGGTTGGGAGGCTACACCTTC. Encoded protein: CASSQEGLGGYTF.